This T cell receptor (beta chain) was documented in a study of beta chain features in type 1 diabetes listed by TCRdb under 2018. With respect to the entire study: Mean age, gender distribution, total cell number and subset yield were not different between patients and healthy donors. Naive and central memory subsets were obtained from all 30 or so donors, but regulatory and stem cell-like memory subsets were isolated from only 8 patients and roughly 8 healthy donors. In the study, TCRB repertoires of sorted circulating CD4+ T cell subsets from recently diagnosed type 1 diabetes patients were compared with those of matched healthy donors. Across all samples, roughly 110,000,000 sorted cells were examined, and cell number per subset correlated strongly with RNA yield.

Each donor gave one peripheral blood draw, averaging approximately 0.12 L, which was collected into heparinised tubes. A BD FACSAria II was used to sort naive, central memory, regulatory and stem cell-like memory CD4+ T cells with a panel that included CD45RO, CCR7, CD25, CD127, CD95 and CD27. Purity was above 95% for every sorted population. Right away, PBMCs were isolated by Lymphoprep density gradient centrifugation and were stained directly, with no culture step. To minimize batch effects, samples were stained and sorted in pairs, one healthy donor with one patient per experiment. Summary of the overall study and its limitations: Shorter templates might have been favored by PCR, but patient and control samples were amplified and corrected together, so both groups would have been affected equally by any skew. Type 1 diabetes patients showed a moderate but significant shortening of TCRB CDR3 length in all four CD4+ subsets. The naive, central memory and regulatory TCRB repertoires appeared to resemble one another more closely among patients than among healthy donors. Fewer insertions and more nucleotide deletions at VDJ recombination sites were observed in patients with type 1 diabetes, implying thymic rearrangement abnormalities. HLA sub-analyses involved small numbers of individuals, so any influence of HLA type on TCRB rearrangement remained unresolved. Because cDNA was sequenced instead of genomic DNA, highly expressing activated cells could be over-represented, though the groups showed no difference in activation or CD3 levels.

The CDR3 measures 14 amino acids from cysteine to phenylalanine. Just CDR3 DNA is preserved here, 42 bases in frame from base 1. CDR1 SGDLS and CDR2 YYNGEE are derived from the germline V gene. For this chain, trimming is 0 bases at the V end and 8 bases at the J end, and the number of junction bases without a gene match is 5. A note on this clone: No antigen is known for it. It has no much larger one-base neighbor in the sample; base qualities were not kept.

All of the isolated RNA was reverse transcribed with the High Capacity cDNA Reverse Transcription Kit, so expressed TCRB transcripts were sequenced. Deep immunoSEQ sequencing was performed on naive, central memory and regulatory T cell samples, with an average of about 3.57 million total reads per sample. Sorted cells were lysed in RLT buffer, and RNA was extracted using DNase-treated RNeasy Micro or Mini kits according to cell number. To prevent cross-contamination, every cell subset was processed on its own, while patient and healthy donor samples were processed together. Using the immunoSEQ multiplex PCR, TCRB sequences were amplified from cDNA into 87-bp fragments spanning the CDR3 region. Sequencing of the amplicons was performed on the Illumina HiSeq platform. The published analysis was carried out like this. PCR bias was corrected computationally using synthetic template baselines, and reads within Hamming distance 2 were collapsed, with unmergeable singletons discarded. By aligning reads against IMGT, V, D and J genes, CDR3 length, and insertions or deletions at six rearrangement sites were assigned. Within each subset, clonotype counts were normalized to sorted cell number, and only after that were true diversity and Gini coefficients computed with the tcR R package. The overlap coefficient, calculated on TCRB nucleotide sequences, was used to measure repertoire sharing. As a proxy for the pre-selection repertoire, out-of-frame TCRB sequences from naive cells were analyzed. TCRdb carries this immuneACCESS record with in-frame sequences only. Its versions omit some clonotypes, under half of them owing to an unresolved V gene in the studies checked, with the rest unexplained. V and J calls and clone size follow that table, whereas D and trimming were derived from the DNA. The sample data list approximately 170,000 clones, and approximately 62% of these were observed just once. Of the sample, about 0.089% is held by the ten largest clones.

The rearrangement combines TRBV9 with TRBJ2-1, with 7 bases aligning to TRBD2. The clonotype was recovered from a man aged 25-45 years with type 1 diabetes. Material for sequencing was naive CD4+ T cells from blood. The sample's cell subset or site label, decoded: true naive CD4+ T cells. The DNA is as follows: TGTGCCAGCAGCGTAGGCCCCCGGGAGGATGAGCAGTTCTTC. This is translated as CASSVGPREDEQFF. The CDR3 plus the reference TRBV9 and TRBJ2-1 genes for the other parts give the full variable domain: DSGVTQTPKHLITATGQRVTLRCSPRSGDLSVYWYQQSLDQGLQFLIQYYNGEERAKGNILERFSAQQFPDLHSELNLSSLELGDSALYFCASSVGPREDEQFFGPGTRLTVL.